The 2 T cell receptor beta chains given below trace back to one sample, sequenced in a study of blood T cell repertoires in COVID-19. Data came from immunoSEQ multiplex PCR; TCRdb stores just in-frame clones and leaves some out. The sample contains 150,000 to 200,000 clones, 82% of which appear only once. Sequenced input: peripheral blood. The receptors were sampled from an older woman with acute or convalescent COVID-19.

The rearrangement joins TRBV7-2 to TRBJ1-6, with D possibly TRBD1 on 5 matching bases. The germline CDR1 and CDR2 sequences are SGHTA and FQGNSA. V lost 4 bases to trimming and J lost 6 bases, with 16 bases between them. The CDR3 has 16 amino acids. The DNA of the CDR3 is TGTGCCAGCAGCTCAGGGTATCCCCTCTCTAATTCACCCCTCCACTTT. It encodes CASSSGYPLSNSPLHF.

The J gene is TRBJ1-6, the V gene TRBV2; weak D call: TRBD1 (6 bases). The V end lost 9 bases, the J end lost 6 bases, and 18 bases lay between the germline ends. CDR1 and CDR2 from the germline V gene are SNHLY and FYNNEI. The CDR3 contains 15 residues. The CDR3 DNA follows: TGTGCCAGTCGGCAAGGGGGGGGGAGTAATTCACCCCTCCACTTT. Protein: CASRQGGGSNSPLHF. The entire variable domain, with the rest obtained from reference TRBV2 and TRBJ1-6, is as follows: EPEVTQTPSHQVTQMGQEVILRCVPISNHLYFYWYRQILGQKVEFLVSFYNNEISEKSEIFDDQFSVERPDGSNFTLKIRSTKLEDSAMYFCASRQGGGSNSPLHFGNGTRLTVT.